This T cell receptor (beta chain) is from a study of human T cells and chemical hapten exposure. Study in general: Across its approximately 25 weeks, the study gave patients weekly diphenylcyclopropenone doses to the scalp. Small volume differences among pooled libraries mainly caused per-sample TCR yield variation.

Using its own MiXCR run on the RACE reads, TCRdb lists one record per CDR3 protein. The sample yields about 94,000 distinct CDR3 sequences, about 9% seen once. Time point noted: patch test 2, 6 weeks after DPC sensitization. Treatment: therapeutic diphenylcyclopropenone sensitization with weekly scalp DPC. Trimming took 0 bases from V and 0 from J, leaving 10 bases between them. The CDR3 extends over 16 amino acids. The germline V gene encodes CDR1 SGDLS and CDR2 YYNGEE. The rearrangement joins TRBV9 to TRBJ2-1; D possibly uses TRBD1 or TRBD2 (5 bases each). This sample comprised whole blood, obtained in connection with sensitization to the hapten diphenylcyclopropenone (DPC). The sequence was collected from a woman aged 35 to 49 with alopecia areata. Some clones in this sample may be carry-over from other donors' samples. The CDR3 DNA follows: TGTGCCAGCAGCGTAGTGGGGGATTCCTCCTACAATGAGCAGTTCTTC. It translates to CASSVVGDSSYNEQFF. Supplemented by reference TRBV9 and TRBJ2-1, the full variable domain reads DSGVTQTPKHLITATGQRVTLRCSPRSGDLSVYWYQQSLDQGLQFLIQYYNGEERAKGNILERFSAQQFPDLHSELNLSSLELGDSALYFCASSVVGDSSYNEQFFGPGTRLTVL.